A single sample gave rise to the 11 T cell receptor beta chains below, sequenced in a study of T-cell memory formation after mild COVID-19 (dated by TCRdb to the early 2020s). The library relied on 5' RACE. Sequencing relied on an Illumina NovaSeq 6000. TCRdb reprocessing: public reads trimmed at Q25 with fastp, clones called with MiXCR, in-frame beta chains kept. Here each entry gathers all rows of one CDR3 protein and keeps the most common genes and DNA. The table for this sample lists about 190,000 distinct CDR3 sequences; approximately 20% of them were counted only once. The ten largest make up 2.4% of the sample. What was sequenced was PBMCs or a T cell subset sorted from them (not recorded which). These receptors originate from an adult woman who had mild COVID-19 (a few samples of this study predate the infection). The sample titles of this study are shuffled in the database, so cell type and time point are left out; the donor was told from shared clones.

The chain links TRBV7-9 to TRBJ2-7; no clear D gene. This CDR3 spans 13 amino acids. The germline V gene has CDR1 SEHNR and CDR2 FQNEAQ (reference sequence). V was cut by 1 base and J by 4 bases, with 8 bases left in between. Here the CDR3 DNA reads TGTGCCAGCAGCTTAGAATGGTTATACGAGCAGTACTTC. Its protein is CASSLEWLYEQYF.

The V gene is TRBV12-3 or TRBV12-4, the J gene TRBJ2-2, with a tentative D call TRBD2 (5 bases). CDR3 size: 15 residues. V was pared by 2 bases and J by 6 bases, with 13 bases between. This chain's CDR3 is CASSLILGRPGELFF. The CDR3, as DNA: TGTGCCAGCAGTTTAATACTAGGTCGACCCGGGGAGCTGTTTTTT.

This clonotype was picked up a small number of times. The chain combines TRBV9 with TRBJ1-2, with D unclear. CDR1 SGDLS and CDR2 YYNGEE come from the germline V gene. The CDR3 totals 16 residues. V dropped 3 bases and J dropped 8 bases, with 23 bases sitting between them. In nucleotides, the CDR3 is TGTGCCAGCAGCGAGCAGCCCCGGTGGCCGACGGGGGGCTACACCTTC. Translating gives CASSEQPRWPTGGYTF.

This clonotype was recorded a few times. V is TRBV6-1 and J is TRBJ1-5, with a weak D call TRBD1 (5 bases). The germline V gene has CDR1 MNHNS and CDR2 SASEGT. The CDR3 consists of 13 residues. V shed 9 bases and J shed 4 bases, with 13 bases lying between them. The CDR3 is CARRQSRNQPQHF. The CDR3 nucleotides read TGTGCCAGACGACAGAGTCGGAATCAGCCCCAGCATTTT.

This clonotype was recorded a few times. This sequence joins TRBV4-2 and TRBJ2-7, with TRBD2 identical over 10 bases. Germline values: CDR1 LGHNA, CDR2 YNFKEQ. This CDR3 spans 15 amino acids. The ends lost 0 bases at V and 8 bases at J; junction bases unmatched: 7. The CDR3 nucleotides are TGTGCCAGCAGCCAAGATCTAGCGGGAGAGTTAAAGCAGTACTTC. As protein: CASSQDLAGELKQYF.

In regard to this clonotype: A read error may explain this, as a much larger clone is one base away. V and J are TRBV7-2 and TRBJ2-3; D gene ambiguous. V lost 7 bases to trimming and J lost 5 bases, with 7 bases between them. The V gene's germline CDR1 is SGHTA and CDR2 FQGNSA. The CDR3 has 11 amino acids. CDR3 nucleotide sequence: TGTGCCAGCACCAAACGAGATACGCAGTATTTT. This codes for CASTKRDTQYF. The full variable domain, completed using reference TRBV7-2 and TRBJ2-3, is GAGVSQSPSNKVTEKGKDVELRCDPISGHTALYWYRQSLGQGLEFLIYFQGNSAPDKSGLPSDRFSAERTGGSVSTLTIQRTQQEDSAVYLCASTKRDTQYFGPGTRLTVL.

J is TRBJ2-7 and V is TRBV10-3; no reliable D call. The germline gives CDR1 ENHRY, CDR2 SYGVKD. Trimming shortened V by 0 bases and J by 7 bases, and 7 bases separated the two germline ends. The CDR3 runs to 12 residues. CDR3 residues: CAISESKREQYF. The CDR3 nucleotides are TGTGCCATCAGTGAGTCAAAACGAGAGCAGTACTTC.

This clonotype was counted only a few times. The chain employs TRBV24-1 and TRBJ2-1; 11 bases fit TRBD1. Per the germline V gene, CDR1 is KGHDR and CDR2 is SFDVKD. V was pared by 2 bases and J by 5 bases, with 4 bases of the junction left unmatched. This CDR3 spans 16 amino acids. For the CDR3, the DNA is TGTGCCACCAGTGATTGGACAGGGGGCAGTAACAATGAGCAGTTCTTC. It codes for CATSDWTGGSNNEQFF.

This clonotype was seen a few times. This chain links TRBV21-1 with TRBJ2-7. TRBV21-1 is reported as a pseudogene. There are 14 residues in the CDR3. In DNA, the CDR3 is TGTGCCAGCAGGGTTCAAAGGGTGGTTCACGAGCAGTACTTC. It yields the protein CASRVQRVVHEQYF.

This clonotype was recorded only once. The gene calls are TRBV18 and TRBJ1-1; weak D call: TRBD1 (5 bases). Trimming stripped 2 bases from V and 12 bases from J, with 13 bases between. This CDR3 region has 12 residues. The germline CDR1 and CDR2 sequences are KGHSH and LQKENI. The CDR3 bases are TGTGCCAGCTCACCAGAACGACAGTTTTCTTTCTTT. Protein: CASSPERQFSFF.

The chain recombines TRBV14 with TRBJ1-2, with 9 nucleotides matching TRBD1. CDR3 length: 12 residues. Germline CDR1 SGHDN, CDR2 FVKESK. J gave up 8 bases and V 5 bases, and 3 bases lay outside the gene matches. The CDR3 region is CASSRDRVGYTF. In DNA, the CDR3 is TGTGCCAGCAGCAGGGACAGGGTCGGCTACACCTTC.